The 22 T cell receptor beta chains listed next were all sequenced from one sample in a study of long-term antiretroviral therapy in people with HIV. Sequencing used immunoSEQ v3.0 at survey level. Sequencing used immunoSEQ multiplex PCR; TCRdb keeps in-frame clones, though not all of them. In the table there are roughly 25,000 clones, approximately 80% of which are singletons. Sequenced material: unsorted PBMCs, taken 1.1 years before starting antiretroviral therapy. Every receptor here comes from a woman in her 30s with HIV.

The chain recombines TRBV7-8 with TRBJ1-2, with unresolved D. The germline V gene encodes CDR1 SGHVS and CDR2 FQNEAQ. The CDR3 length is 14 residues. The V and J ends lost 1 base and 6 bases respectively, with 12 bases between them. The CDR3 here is CASSLEPNSHGYTF. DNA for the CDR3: TGTGCCAGCAGCTTAGAGCCGAACAGCCATGGCTACACCTTC.

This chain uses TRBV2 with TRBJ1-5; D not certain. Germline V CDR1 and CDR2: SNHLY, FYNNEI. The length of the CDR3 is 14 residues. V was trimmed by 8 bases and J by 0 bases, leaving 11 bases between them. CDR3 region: CASSAQNSNQPQHF. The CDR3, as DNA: TGTGCCAGCTCGGCGCAAAATAGCAATCAGCCCCAGCATTTT.

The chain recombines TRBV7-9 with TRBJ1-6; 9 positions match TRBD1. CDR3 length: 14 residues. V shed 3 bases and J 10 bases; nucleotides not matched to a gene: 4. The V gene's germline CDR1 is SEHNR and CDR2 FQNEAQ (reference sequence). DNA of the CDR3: TGTGCCAGCAGCTTCGGACAGGGGCGATCACCCCTCCACTTT. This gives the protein CASSFGQGRSPLHF.

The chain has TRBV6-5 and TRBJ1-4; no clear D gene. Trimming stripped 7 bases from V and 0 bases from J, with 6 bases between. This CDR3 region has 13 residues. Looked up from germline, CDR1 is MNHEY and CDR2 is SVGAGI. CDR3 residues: CASKRATNEKLFF. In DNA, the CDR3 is TGTGCCAGCAAGCGAGCAACTAATGAAAAACTGTTTTTT.

The chain's CDR3 is CAISELTKGLNTEAFF. Here the CDR3 DNA reads TGTGCCATCAGTGAGTTGACAAAGGGCTTGAACACTGAAGCTTTCTTT. The chain has TRBV10-3 and TRBJ1-1; D is undetermined. Germline assignment: CDR1 ENHRY and CDR2 SYGVKD. There are 16 residues in the CDR3. V was cut by 1 base and J by 0 bases, with 12 bases left in between.

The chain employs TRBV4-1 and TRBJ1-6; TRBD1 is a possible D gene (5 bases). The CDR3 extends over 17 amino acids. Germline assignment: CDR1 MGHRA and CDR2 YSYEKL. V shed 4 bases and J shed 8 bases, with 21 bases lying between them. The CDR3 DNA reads TGCGCCAGCAGCCTCGTGGGCCGGGGACGTATTGATTCACCCCTCCACTTT. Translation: CASSLVGRGRIDSPLHF.

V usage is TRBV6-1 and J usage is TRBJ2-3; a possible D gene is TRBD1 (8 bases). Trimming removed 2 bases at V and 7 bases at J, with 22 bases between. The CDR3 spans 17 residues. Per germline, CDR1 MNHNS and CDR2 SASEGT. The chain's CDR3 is CASSESSDRGGLNTQYF. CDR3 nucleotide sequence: TGTGCCAGCAGTGAAAGTTCCGACAGGGGAGGGCTTAATACGCAGTATTTT.

CDR3 loop: CATSRWGETEGEQYF. The DNA of the CDR3 is TGTGCCACCAGCAGGTGGGGGGAGACAGAAGGCGAGCAGTACTTC. The chain couples TRBV15 to TRBJ2-7; D is perhaps TRBD2 (6 bases). CDR3 length: 15 amino acids. Trimming cost V 3 bases and J 6 bases, with 18 bases left between them. Germline V gene lookup returns CDR1 LNHNV and CDR2 YYDKDF (reference sequence).

The CDR3 is CSAGQGGRLTF. DNA of the CDR3: TGCAGTGCGGGACAGGGTGGTCGCCTCACCTTC. The gene calls are TRBV20-1 and TRBJ1-2; 9 nucleotides align to TRBD1. Per the germline V gene, CDR1 is DFQATT and CDR2 is SNEGSKA (reference sequence). The J segment lost 13 bases and the V segment lost 6 bases, leaving 9 bases of the junction unmatched. This CDR3 spans 11 amino acids.

The CDR3 sequence: CASSQAVGFNSPLHF. The CDR3 nucleotides read TGTGCCAGCAGCCAGGCCGTGGGGTTTAATTCACCCCTCCACTTT. V usage is TRBV14 and J usage is TRBJ1-6, with unresolved D. The CDR3 consists of 15 residues. V dropped 3 bases and J dropped 6 bases, with 12 bases sitting between them. Looked up from germline, CDR1 is SGHDN and CDR2 is FVKESK.

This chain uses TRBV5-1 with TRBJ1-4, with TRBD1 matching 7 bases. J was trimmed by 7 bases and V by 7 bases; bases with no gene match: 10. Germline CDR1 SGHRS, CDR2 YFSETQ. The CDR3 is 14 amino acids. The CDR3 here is CASGTATAGEKLFF. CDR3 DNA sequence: TGCGCCAGCGGGACAGCCACGGCCGGTGAAAAACTGTTTTTT.

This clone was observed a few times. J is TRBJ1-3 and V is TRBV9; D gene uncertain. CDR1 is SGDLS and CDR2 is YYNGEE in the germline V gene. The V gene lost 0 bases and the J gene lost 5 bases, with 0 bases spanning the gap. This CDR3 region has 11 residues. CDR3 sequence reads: CASSVGNTIYF. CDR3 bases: TGTGCCAGCAGCGTAGGAAACACCATATATTTT.

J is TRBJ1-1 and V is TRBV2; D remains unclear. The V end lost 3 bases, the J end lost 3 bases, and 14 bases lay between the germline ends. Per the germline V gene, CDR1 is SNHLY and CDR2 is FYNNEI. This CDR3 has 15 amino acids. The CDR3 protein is CASSDPTLGDTEAFF. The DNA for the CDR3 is TGTGCCAGCAGTGACCCGACCCTGGGAGACACTGAAGCTTTCTTT.

The DNA for the CDR3 is TGTGCCAGCAGTTACTTGCGGGGTGGCGGGGAGCTGTTTTTT. It specifies CASSYLRGGGELFF. The chain employs TRBV6-5 and TRBJ2-2; tentative D call: TRBD2 (6 bases). Germline CDR1 MNHEY, CDR2 SVGAGI. CDR3 length: 14 amino acids. The V end was cut by 1 base, the J end by 7 bases, with 10 bases between.

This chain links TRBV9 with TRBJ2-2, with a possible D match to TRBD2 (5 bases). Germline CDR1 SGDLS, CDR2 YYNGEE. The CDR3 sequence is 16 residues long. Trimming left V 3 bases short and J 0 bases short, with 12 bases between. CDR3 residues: CASSAQMRANTGELFF. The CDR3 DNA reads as TGTGCCAGCAGCGCCCAGATGCGGGCGAACACCGGGGAGCTGTTTTTT.

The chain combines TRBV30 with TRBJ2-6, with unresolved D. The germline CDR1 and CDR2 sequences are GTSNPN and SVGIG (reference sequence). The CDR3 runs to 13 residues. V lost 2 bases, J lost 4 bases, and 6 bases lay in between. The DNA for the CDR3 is TGTGCCTGGAGTAGTCTGGGGGCCAACGTCCTGACTTTC. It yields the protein CAWSSLGANVLTF.

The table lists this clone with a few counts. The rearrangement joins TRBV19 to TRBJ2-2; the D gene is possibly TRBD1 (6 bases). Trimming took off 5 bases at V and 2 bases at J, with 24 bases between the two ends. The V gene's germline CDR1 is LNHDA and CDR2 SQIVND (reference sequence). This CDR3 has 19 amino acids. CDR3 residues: CASSGLLGRQDLNTGELFF. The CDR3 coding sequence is TGTGCCAGTAGTGGACTCCTTGGGAGACAGGACTTAAACACCGGGGAGCTGTTTTTT.

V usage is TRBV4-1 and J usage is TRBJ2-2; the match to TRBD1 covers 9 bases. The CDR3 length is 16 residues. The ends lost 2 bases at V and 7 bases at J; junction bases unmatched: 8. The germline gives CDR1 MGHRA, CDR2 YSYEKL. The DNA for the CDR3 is TGCGCCAGCAGCCAAATACCGACAGGGGGACACGGGGAGCTGTTTTTT. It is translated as CASSQIPTGGHGELFF.

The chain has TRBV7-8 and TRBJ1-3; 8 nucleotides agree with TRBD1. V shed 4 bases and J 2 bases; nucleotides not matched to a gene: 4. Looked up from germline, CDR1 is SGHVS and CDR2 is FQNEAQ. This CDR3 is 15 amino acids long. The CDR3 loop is CASSSKQGAGNTIYF. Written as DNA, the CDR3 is TGTGCCAGCAGCTCGAAACAGGGGGCTGGAAACACCATATATTTT. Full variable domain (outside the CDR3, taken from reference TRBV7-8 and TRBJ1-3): GAGVSQSPRYKVAKRGQDVALRCDPISGHVSLFWYQQALGQGPEFLTYFQNEAQLDKSGLPSDRFFAERPEGSVSTLKIQRTQQEDSAVYLCASSSKQGAGNTIYFGEGSWLTVV.

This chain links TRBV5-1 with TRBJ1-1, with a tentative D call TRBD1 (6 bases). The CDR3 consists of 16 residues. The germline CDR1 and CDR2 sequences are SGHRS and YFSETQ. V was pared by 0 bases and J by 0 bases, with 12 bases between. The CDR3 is CASSLVTGIMNTEAFF. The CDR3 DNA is TGCGCCAGCAGCTTGGTTACAGGGATCATGAACACTGAAGCTTTCTTT. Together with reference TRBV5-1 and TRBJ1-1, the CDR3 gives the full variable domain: KAGVTQTPRYLIKTRGQQVTLSCSPISGHRSVSWYQQTPGQGLQFLFEYFSETQRNKGNFPGRFSGRQFSNSRSEMNVSTLELGDSALYLCASSLVTGIMNTEAFFGQGTRLTVV.

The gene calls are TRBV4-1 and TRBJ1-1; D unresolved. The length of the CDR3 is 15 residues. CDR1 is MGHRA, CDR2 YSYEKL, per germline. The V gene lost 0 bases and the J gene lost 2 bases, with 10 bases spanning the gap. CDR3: CASSQDPTPNTEAFF. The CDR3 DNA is TGCGCCAGCAGCCAAGATCCAACCCCCAACACTGAAGCTTTCTTT.

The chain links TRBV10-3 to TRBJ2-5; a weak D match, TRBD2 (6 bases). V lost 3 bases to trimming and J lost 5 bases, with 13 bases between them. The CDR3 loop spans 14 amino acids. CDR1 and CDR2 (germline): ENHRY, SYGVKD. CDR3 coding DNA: TGTGCCATCAGTGAACGGGGGTTTTCGGAGACCCAGTACTTC. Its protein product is CAISERGFSETQYF.